This TCR beta chain was identified during a study of CD8 T cells in ankylosing spondylitis. Whole-study results and caveats: Peripheral blood held disease-linked clones only at relatively low frequency, and these were CD8+.

Quantitative barcoded 5'-RACE was used to prepare TCR beta libraries. TCRdb passed the 5' RACE reads through MiXCR, listing each CDR3 protein once. The sample includes approximately 250,000 distinct CDR3 sequences, roughly a tenth of them seen just once. This clonotype was observed many times. Its target is unknown. After removal of 6 bases from V and 5 bases from J, the junction contained 6 bases not matched to a gene. This CDR3 contains 14 residues. The V gene's germline CDR1 is DFQATT and CDR2 SNEGSKA (reference sequence). This clonotype originated in a male donor with ankylosing spondylitis or in good health (not recorded which). The sample comprised blood, either unsorted or a sorted T cell fraction (not recorded which). The gene calls are TRBV20-1 and TRBJ2-1; 11 nucleotides match TRBD2. The CDR3 loop reads CSAKTSGANNEQFF. CDR3 bases: TGCAGTGCAAAGACTAGCGGGGCTAACAATGAGCAGTTCTTC.